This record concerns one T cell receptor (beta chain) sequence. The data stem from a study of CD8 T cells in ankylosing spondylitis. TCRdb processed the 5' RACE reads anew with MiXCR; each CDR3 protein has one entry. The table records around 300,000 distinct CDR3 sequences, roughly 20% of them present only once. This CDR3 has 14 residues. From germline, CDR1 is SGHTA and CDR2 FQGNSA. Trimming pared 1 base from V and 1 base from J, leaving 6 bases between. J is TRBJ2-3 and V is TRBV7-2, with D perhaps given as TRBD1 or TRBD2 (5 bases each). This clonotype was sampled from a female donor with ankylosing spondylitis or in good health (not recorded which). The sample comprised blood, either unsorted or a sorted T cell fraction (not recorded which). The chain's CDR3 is CASSLGDGTDTQYF. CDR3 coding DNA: TGTGCCAGCAGCTTAGGGGACGGCACAGATACGCAGTATTTT.